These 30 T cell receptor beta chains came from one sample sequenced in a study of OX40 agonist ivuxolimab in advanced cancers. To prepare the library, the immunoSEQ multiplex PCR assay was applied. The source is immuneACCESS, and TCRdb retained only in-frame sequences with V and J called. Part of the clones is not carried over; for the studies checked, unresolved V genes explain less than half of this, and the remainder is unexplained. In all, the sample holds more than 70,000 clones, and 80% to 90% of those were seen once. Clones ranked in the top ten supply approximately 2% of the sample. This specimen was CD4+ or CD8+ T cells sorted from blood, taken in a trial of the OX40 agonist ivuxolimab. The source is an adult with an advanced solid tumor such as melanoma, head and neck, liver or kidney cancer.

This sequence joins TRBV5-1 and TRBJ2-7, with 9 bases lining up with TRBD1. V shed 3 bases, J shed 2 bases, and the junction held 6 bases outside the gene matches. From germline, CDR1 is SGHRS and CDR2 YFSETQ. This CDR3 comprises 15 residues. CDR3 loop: CASSWGTGRAYEQYF. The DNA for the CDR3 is TGCGCCAGCAGCTGGGGGACAGGGAGGGCCTACGAGCAGTACTTC.

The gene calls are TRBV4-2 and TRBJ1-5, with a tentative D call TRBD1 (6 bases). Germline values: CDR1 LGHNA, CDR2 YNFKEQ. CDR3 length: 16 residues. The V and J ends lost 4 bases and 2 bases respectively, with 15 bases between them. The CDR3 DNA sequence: TGTGCCAGCAGCCCCCTAGGGGGAGAGGGCAATCAGCCCCAGCATTTT. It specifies CASSPLGGEGNQPQHF.

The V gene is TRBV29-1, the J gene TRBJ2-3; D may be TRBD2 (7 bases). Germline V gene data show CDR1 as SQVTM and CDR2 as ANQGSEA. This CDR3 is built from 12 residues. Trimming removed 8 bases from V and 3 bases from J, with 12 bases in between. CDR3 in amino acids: CSPGGATDTQYF. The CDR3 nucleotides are TGCAGCCCTGGGGGGGCTACAGATACGCAGTATTTT.

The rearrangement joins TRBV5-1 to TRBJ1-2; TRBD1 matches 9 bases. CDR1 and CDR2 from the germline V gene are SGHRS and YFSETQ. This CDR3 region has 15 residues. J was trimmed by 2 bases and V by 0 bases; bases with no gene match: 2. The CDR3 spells CASSLGTGGNYGYTF. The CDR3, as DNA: TGCGCCAGCAGCTTGGGAACAGGGGGCAACTATGGCTACACCTTC.

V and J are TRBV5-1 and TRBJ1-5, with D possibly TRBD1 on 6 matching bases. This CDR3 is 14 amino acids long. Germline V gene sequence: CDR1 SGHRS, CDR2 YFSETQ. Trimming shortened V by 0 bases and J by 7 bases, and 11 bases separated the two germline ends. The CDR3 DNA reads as TGCGCCAGCAGCTTGGGACAGGCGGGGCAGCCCCAGCATTTT. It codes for CASSLGQAGQPQHF.

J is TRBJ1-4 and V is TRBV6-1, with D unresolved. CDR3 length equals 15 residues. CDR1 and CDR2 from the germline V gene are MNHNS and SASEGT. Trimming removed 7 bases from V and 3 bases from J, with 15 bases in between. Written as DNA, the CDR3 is TGTGCCAGCAAGAGGTCCAGAGGGCCTAATGAAAAACTGTTTTTT. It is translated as CASKRSRGPNEKLFF.

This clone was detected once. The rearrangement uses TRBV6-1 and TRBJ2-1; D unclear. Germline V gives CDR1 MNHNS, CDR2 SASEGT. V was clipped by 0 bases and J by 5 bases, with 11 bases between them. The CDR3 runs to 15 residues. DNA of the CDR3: TGTGCCAGCAGTGAAGCAGGGTACAGAAACAATGAGCAGTTCTTC. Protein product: CASSEAGYRNNEQFF.

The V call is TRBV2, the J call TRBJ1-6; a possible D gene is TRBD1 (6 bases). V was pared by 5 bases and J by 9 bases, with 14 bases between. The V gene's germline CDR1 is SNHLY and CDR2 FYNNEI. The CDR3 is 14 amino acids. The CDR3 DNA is TGTGCCAGCAGTCGGGACAATCAAGGTTCACCCCTCCACTTT. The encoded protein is CASSRDNQGSPLHF.

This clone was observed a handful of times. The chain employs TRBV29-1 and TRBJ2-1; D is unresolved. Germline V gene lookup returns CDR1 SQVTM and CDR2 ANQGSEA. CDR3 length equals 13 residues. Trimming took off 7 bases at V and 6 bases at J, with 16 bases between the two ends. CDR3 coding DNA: TGCAGCGCGGGCTCGTTCGGTGGCAATGAGCAGTTCTTC. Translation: CSAGSFGGNEQFF.

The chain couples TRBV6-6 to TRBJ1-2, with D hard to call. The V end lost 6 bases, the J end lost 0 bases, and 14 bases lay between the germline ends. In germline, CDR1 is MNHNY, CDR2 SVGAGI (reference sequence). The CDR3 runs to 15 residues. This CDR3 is CASRGGDGANYGYTF. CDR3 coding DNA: TGTGCCAGCAGGGGCGGCGACGGAGCTAACTATGGCTACACCTTC.

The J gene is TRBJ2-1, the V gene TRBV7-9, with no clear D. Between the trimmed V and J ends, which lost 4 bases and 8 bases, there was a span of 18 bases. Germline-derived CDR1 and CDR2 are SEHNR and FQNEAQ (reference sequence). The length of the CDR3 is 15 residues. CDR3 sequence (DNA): TGTGCCAGCAGCTCTCGACCCGGACGGTCCGATGAGCAGTTCTTC. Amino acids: CASSSRPGRSDEQFF.

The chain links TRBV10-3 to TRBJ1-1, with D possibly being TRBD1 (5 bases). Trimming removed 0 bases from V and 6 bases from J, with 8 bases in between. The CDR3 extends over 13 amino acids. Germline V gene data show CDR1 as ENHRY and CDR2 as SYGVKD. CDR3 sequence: CAISESGEAEAFF. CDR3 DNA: TGTGCCATCAGTGAGTCGGGGGAGGCTGAAGCTTTCTTT.

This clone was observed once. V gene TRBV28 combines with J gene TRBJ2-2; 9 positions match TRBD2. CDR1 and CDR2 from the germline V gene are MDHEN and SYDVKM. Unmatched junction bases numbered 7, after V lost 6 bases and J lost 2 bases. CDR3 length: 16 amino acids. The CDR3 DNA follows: TGTGCCAGCAGGCATTCTAGCGGGACAAACACCGGGGAGCTGTTTTTT. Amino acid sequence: CASRHSSGTNTGELFF.

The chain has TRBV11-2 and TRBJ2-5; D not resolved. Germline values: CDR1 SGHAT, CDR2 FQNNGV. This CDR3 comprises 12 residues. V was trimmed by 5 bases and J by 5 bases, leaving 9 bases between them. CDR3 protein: CASSPVRETQYF. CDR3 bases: TGTGCCAGCAGCCCGGTGCGGGAGACCCAGTACTTC.

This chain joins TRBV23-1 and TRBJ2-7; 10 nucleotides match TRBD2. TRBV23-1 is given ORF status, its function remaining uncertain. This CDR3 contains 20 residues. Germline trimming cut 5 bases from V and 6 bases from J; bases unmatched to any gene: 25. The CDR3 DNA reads TGCGCCAGCAGTACTATTCGGCTAGCGGGGGCTAGGGACGGGATCTGCGAGCAGTACTTC. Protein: CASSTIRLAGARDGICEQYF.

The CDR3 reads CASSSARTGVYEQYF. CDR3 nucleotide sequence: TGTGCCAGCAGTTCTGCCAGGACGGGTGTCTACGAGCAGTACTTC. The V gene is TRBV28, the J gene TRBJ2-7; D remains ambiguous. Trimming took off 4 bases at V and 3 bases at J, with 16 bases between the two ends. Germline loops: CDR1 MDHEN, CDR2 SYDVKM. The CDR3 extends over 15 amino acids. Full variable domain (rest looked up from reference TRBV28 and TRBJ2-7): DVKVTQSSRYLVKRTGEKVFLECVQDMDHENMFWYRQDPGLGLRLIYFSYDVKMKEKGDIPEGYSVSREKKERFSLILESASTNQTSMYLCASSSARTGVYEQYFGPGTRLTVT.

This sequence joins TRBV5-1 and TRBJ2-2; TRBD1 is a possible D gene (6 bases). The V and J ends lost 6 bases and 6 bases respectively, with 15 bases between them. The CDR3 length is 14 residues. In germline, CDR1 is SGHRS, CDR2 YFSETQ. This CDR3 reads CASTEDRTPGELFF. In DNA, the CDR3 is TGCGCCAGCACCGAAGACAGGACCCCCGGGGAGCTGTTTTTT.

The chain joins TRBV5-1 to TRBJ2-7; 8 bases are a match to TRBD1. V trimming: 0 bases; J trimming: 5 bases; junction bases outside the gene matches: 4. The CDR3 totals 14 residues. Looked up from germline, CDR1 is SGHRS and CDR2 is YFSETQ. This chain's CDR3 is CASSLVAGGHEQYF. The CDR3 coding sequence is TGCGCCAGCAGCTTGGTCGCAGGGGGCCACGAGCAGTACTTC.

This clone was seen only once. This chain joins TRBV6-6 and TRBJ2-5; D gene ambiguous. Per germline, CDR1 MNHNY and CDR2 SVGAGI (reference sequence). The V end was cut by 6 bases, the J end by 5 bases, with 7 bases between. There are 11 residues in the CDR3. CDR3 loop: CASRWVETQYF. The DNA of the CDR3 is TGTGCCAGCAGATGGGTGGAGACCCAGTACTTC.

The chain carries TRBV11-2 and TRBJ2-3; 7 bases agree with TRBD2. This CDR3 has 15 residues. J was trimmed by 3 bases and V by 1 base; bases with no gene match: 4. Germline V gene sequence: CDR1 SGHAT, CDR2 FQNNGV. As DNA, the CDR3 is TGTGCCAGCAGCTTAGCGGGGGGATTAACAGATACGCAGTATTTT. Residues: CASSLAGGLTDTQYF.

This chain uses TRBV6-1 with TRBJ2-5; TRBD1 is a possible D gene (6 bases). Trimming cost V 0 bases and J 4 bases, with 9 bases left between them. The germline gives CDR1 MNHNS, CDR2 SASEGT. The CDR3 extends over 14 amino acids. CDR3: CASSEAGRGETQYF. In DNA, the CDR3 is TGTGCCAGCAGTGAAGCAGGCAGGGGAGAGACCCAGTACTTC.

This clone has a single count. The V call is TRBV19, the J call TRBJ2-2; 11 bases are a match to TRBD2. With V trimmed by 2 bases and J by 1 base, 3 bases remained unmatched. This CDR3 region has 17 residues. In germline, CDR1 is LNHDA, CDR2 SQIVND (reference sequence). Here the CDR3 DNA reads TGTGCCAGTAGTATAATCCTAGCGGGGGGGAACACCGGGGAGCTGTTTTTT. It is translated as CASSIILAGGNTGELFF. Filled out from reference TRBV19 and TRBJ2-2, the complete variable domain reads DGGITQSPKYLFRKEGQNVTLSCEQNLNHDAMYWYRQDPGQGLRLIYYSQIVNDFQKGDIAEGYSVSREKKESFPLTVTSAQKNPTAFYLCASSIILAGGNTGELFFGEGSRLTVL.

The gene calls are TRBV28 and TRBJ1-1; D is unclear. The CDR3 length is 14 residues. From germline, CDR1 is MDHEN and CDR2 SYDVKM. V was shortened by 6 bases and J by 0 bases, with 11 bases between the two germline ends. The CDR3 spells CASSTPAMNTEAFF. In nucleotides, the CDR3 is TGTGCCAGCAGCACCCCGGCCATGAACACTGAAGCTTTCTTT. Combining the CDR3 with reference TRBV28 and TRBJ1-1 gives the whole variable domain DVKVTQSSRYLVKRTGEKVFLECVQDMDHENMFWYRQDPGLGLRLIYFSYDVKMKEKGDIPEGYSVSREKKERFSLILESASTNQTSMYLCASSTPAMNTEAFFGQGTRLTVV.

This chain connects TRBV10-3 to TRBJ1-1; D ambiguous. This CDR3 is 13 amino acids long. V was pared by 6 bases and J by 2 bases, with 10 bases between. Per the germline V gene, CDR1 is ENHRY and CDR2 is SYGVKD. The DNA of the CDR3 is TGTGCCATCAGGCCGTTAGGTAACACTGAAGCTTTCTTT. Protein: CAIRPLGNTEAFF.

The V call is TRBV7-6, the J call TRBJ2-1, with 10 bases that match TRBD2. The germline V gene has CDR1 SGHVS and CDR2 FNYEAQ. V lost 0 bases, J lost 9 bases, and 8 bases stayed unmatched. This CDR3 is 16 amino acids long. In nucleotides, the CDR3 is TGTGCCAGCAGCTTAGCGGGCAGCGGGGGGGCGGGTGAGCAGTTCTTC. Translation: CASSLAGSGGAGEQFF.

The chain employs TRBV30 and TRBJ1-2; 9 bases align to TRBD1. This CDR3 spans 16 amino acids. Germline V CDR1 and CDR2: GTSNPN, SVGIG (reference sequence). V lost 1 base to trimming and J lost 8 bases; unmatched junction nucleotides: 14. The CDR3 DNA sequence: TGTGCCTGGAGTGGAGGACAGGGGATCCCCAAAGGGGGCTACACCTTC. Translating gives CAWSGGQGIPKGGYTF.

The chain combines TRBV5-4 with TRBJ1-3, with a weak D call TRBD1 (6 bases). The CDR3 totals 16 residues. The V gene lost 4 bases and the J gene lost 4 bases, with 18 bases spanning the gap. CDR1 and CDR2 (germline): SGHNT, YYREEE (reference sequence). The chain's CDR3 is CASSAGPPGGGNTIYF. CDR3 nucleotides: TGTGCCAGCAGCGCCGGCCCCCCTGGGGGCGGAAACACCATATATTTT.

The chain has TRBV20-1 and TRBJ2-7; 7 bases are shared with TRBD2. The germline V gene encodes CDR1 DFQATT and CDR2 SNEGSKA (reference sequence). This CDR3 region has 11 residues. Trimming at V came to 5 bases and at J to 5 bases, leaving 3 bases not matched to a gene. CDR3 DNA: TGCAGTGCTCGAACTAGCGACGAGCAGTACTTC. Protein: CSARTSDEQYF.

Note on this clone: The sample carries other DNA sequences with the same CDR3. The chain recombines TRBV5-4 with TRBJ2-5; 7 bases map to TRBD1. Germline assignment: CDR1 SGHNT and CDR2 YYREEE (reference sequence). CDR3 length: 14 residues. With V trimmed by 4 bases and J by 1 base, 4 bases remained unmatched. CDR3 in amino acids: CASSLGGSQETQYF. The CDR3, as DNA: TGTGCCAGCAGCCTAGGGGGCAGCCAAGAGACCCAGTACTTC.

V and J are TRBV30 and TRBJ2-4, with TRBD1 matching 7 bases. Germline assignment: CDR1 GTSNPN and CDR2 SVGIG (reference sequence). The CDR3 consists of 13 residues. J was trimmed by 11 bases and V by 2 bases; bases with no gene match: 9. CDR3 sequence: CAWSPTQQGLQYF. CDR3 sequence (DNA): TGTGCCTGGAGTCCTACTCAACAGGGGCTTCAGTACTTC. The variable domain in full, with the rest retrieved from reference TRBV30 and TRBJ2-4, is SQTIHQWPATLVQPVGSPLSLECTVEGTSNPNLYWYRQAAGRGLQLLFYSVGIGQISSEVPQNLSASRPQDRQFILSSKKLLLSDSGFYLCAWSPTQQGLQYFGAGTRLSVL.